The sequence of this T cell receptor (beta chain) was determined in a study of blood T cell repertoires in COVID-19. Germline V gene sequence: CDR1 SGHDT, CDR2 YYEEEE. The ends lost 3 bases at V and 7 bases at J; junction bases unmatched: 10. The CDR3 runs 16 residues. In this sample, this clone turned up once. Profiled with immunoSEQ multiplex PCR; TCRdb holds only in-frame clones, not every one. The sample contains under 200,000 clones, over 80% of which appear only once. Seattle patient enrollment occurred during active infection, with longitudinal follow-up thereafter. The clonotype originates from a man in his 60s with COVID-19, enrolled during active disease. This chain connects TRBV5-6 to TRBJ1-2; TRBD1 aligns across 12 bases. The sequenced sample was peripheral blood. CDR3 DNA sequence: TGTGCCAGCAGCTCACCCGGGACAGGGGGCTTTGGTGGCTACACCTTC. Translation: CASSSPGTGGFGGYTF.